Sequencing of this T cell receptor (beta chain) was carried out in a study of vaccination and CD4 T cells after COVID-19. This clonotype was recorded once. Its antigen is not known. Germline CDR1 is MDHEN and CDR2 is SYDVKM. The CDR3 is 13 amino acids. V was clipped by 2 bases and J by 7 bases, with 9 bases between them. Treatment meaning: roughly ten-day PBMC culture with coronavirus spike peptide pools or control peptides (ViraFEST assay). Sequencing of DNA taken from cultured CD4+ T cells relied on the Oncomine TCR Beta short-read assay. MiXCR was run by TCRdb on the PCR reads, yielding one entry per CDR3 protein. The table lists over 15,000 distinct CDR3 sequences, approximately 73% of them singletons.

Sequencing was carried out using CD4+ T cells from blood, cultured in vitro. This receptor was taken from a human donor who had recovered from COVID-19. The chain links TRBV28 to TRBJ1-5, with D possibly matching TRBD1 (6 bases). This CDR3 reads CASSLNQGQPQHF. The DNA for the CDR3 is TGTGCCAGCAGTTTAAATCAGGGGCAGCCCCAGCATTTT.